This T cell receptor (beta chain) was retrieved from a study of OX40 agonist ivuxolimab in advanced cancers. Study details: The eligibility criteria allowed prior anti-PD-1, anti-PD-L1 or anti-CTLA-4 therapy, and around 40% had some.

V dropped 5 bases and J dropped 4 bases, with 15 bases sitting between them. Germline loops: CDR1 SGHAT, CDR2 FQNNGV. The CDR3 contains 15 residues. The study's findings and limits: The study observed clonal expansion of CD4+ and CD8+ blood T cells by week 6 at 0.1 to 3.0 mg/kg. Expanded clones tended on average to be more numerous among CD8+ T cells than CD4+.

The assay was immunoSEQ multiplex PCR, and TCRdb's table has in-frame clones only and misses some. Of 65,000 to 100,000 clones in the sample, around 94% were seen once. Details on this clone: The antigen is undetermined.

This sequence joins TRBV11-2 and TRBJ2-1; no firm D call. The origin of this receptor is an adult with an advanced solid tumor such as melanoma, head and neck, liver or kidney cancer. Sample: CD4+ or CD8+ T cells sorted from blood, taken in a trial of the OX40 agonist ivuxolimab. CDR3 sequence reads: CASSESPRNYNEQFF. As DNA, the CDR3 is TGTGCCAGCAGCGAAAGCCCTAGAAATTACAATGAGCAGTTCTTC.